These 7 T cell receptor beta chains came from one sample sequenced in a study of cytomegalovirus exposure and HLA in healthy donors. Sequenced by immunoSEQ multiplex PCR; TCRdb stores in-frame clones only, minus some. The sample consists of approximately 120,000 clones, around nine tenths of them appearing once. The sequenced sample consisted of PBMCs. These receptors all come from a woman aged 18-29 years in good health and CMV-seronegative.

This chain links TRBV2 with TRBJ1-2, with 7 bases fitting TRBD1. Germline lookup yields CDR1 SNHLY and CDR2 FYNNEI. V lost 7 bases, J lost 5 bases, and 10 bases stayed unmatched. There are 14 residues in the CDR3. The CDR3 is CASKFQGVLYGYTF. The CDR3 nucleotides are TGTGCCAGCAAGTTCCAGGGGGTCTTGTATGGCTACACCTTC.

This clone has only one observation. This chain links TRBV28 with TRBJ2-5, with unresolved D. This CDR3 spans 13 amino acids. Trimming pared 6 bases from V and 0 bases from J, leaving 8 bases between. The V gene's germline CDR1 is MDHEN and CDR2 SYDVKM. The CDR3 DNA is TGTGCCAGCAGGGCGGAGTACCAAGAGACCCAGTACTTC. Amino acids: CASRAEYQETQYF.

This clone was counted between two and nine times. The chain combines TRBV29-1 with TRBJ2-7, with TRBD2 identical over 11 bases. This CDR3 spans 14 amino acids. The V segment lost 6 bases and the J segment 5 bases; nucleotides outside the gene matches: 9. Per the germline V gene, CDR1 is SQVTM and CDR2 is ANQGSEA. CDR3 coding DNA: TGCAGCGTGAATAGCGGGAGGGCCGTGCACGAGCAGTACTTC. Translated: CSVNSGRAVHEQYF.

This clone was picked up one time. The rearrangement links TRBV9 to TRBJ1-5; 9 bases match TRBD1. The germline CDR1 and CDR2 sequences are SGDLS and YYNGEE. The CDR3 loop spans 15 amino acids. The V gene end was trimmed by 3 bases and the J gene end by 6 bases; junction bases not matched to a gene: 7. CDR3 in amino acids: CASSAGQGGGQPQHF. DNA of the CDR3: TGTGCCAGCAGCGCGGGACAGGGAGGGGGTCAGCCCCAGCATTTT.

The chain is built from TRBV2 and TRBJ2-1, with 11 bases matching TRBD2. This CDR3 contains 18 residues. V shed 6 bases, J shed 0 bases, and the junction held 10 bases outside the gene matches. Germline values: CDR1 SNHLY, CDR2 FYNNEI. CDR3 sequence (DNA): TGTGCCAGCAGAGCGACTAGCGGGACCGGGAGCTCCTACAATGAGCAGTTCTTC. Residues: CASRATSGTGSSYNEQFF.

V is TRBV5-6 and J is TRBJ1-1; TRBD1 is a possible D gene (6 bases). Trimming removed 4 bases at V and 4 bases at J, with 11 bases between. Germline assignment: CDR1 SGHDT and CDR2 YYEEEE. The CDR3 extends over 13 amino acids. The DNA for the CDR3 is TGTGCCAGCAGCCCCGGACAGACCACTGAAGCTTTCTTT. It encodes CASSPGQTTEAFF.

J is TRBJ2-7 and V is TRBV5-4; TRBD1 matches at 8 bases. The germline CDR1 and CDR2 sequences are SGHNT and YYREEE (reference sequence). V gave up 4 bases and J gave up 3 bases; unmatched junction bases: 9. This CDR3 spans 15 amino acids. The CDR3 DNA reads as TGTGCCAGCAGCCCTGACAGACAGGGGAGCTACGAGCAGTACTTC. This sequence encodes CASSPDRQGSYEQYF.